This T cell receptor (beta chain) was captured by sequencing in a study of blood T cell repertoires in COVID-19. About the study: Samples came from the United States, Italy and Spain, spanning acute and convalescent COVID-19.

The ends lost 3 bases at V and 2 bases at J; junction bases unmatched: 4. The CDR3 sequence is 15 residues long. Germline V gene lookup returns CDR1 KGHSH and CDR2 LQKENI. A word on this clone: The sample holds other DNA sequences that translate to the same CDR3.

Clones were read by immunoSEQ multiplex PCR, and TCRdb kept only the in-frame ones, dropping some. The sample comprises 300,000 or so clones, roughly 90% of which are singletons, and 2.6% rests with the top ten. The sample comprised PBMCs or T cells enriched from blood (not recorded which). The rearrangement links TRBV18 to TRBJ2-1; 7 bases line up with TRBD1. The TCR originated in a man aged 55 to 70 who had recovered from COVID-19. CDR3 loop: CASSPRTGAYNEQFF. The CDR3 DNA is TGTGCCAGCTCACCTCGGACAGGTGCCTACAATGAGCAGTTCTTC.